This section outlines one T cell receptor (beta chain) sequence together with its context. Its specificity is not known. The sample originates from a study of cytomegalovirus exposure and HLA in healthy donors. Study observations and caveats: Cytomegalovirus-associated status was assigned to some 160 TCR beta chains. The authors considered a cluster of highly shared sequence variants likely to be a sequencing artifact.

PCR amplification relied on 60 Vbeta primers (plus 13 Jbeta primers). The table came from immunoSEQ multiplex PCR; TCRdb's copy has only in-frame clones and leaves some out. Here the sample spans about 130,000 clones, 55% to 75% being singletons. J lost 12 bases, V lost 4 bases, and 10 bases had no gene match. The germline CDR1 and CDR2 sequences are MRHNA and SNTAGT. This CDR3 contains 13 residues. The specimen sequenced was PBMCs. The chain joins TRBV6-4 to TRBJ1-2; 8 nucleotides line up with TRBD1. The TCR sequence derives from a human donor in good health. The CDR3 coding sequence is TGTGCCAGCAGTGCGGTCCCCTCAGGGGGCCACACCTTC. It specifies CASSAVPSGGHTF.